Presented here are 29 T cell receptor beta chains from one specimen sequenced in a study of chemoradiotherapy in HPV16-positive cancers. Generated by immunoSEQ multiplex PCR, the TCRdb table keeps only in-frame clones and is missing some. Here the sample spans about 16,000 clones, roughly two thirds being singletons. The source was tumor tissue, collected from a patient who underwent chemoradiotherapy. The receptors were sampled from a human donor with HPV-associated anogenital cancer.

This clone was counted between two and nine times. The CDR3 coding sequence is TGTGCCAGCAGCGGAGACCGGACAGGGACCAATGAGCAGTTCTTC. Amino acid sequence: CASSGDRTGTNEQFF. The rearrangement uses TRBV9 and TRBJ2-1; 8 positions agree with TRBD1. Trimming took 3 bases from V and 6 from J; bases not matched to a gene: 8. Germline loops: CDR1 SGDLS, CDR2 YYNGEE. The CDR3 spans 15 residues.

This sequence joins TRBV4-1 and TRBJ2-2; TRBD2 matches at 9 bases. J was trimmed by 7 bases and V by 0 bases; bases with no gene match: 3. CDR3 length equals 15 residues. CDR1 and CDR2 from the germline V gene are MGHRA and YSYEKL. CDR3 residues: CASSQEAGGHGELFF. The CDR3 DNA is TGCGCCAGCAGCCAAGAAGCGGGAGGACACGGGGAGCTGTTTTTT.

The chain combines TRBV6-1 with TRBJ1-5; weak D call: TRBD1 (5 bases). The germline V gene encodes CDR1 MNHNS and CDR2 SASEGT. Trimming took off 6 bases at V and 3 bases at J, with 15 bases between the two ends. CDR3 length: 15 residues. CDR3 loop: CASSLWDVDNQPQHF. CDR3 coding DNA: TGTGCCAGCAGCCTTTGGGACGTAGACAATCAGCCCCAGCATTTT.

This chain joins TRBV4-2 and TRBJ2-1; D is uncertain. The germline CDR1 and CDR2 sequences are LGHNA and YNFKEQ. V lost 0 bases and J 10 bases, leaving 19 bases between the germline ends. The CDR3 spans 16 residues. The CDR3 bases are TGTGCCAGCAGCCAAGATTTCTGGCGGCTCCCGGCAGAGCAGTTCTTC. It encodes CASSQDFWRLPAEQFF.

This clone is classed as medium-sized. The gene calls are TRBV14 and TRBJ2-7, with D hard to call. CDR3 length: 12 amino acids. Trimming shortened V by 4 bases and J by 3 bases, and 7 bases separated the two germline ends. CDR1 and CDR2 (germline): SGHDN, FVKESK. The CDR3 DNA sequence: TGTGCCAGCAGCCCTCATAACTACGAGCAGTACTTC. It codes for CASSPHNYEQYF.

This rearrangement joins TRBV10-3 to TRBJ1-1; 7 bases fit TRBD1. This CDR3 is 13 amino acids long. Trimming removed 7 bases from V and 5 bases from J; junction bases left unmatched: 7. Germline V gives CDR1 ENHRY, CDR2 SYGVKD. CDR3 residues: CAINGQVGTEAFF. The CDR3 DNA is TGTGCCATCAATGGACAGGTAGGGACTGAAGCTTTCTTT.

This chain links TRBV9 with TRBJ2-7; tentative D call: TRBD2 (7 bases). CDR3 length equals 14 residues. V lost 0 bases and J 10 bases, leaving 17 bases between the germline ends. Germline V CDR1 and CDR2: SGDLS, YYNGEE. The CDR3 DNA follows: TGTGCCAGCAGCGTAGGGGGAGGGACAAACCTTCAGTACTTC. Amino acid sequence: CASSVGGGTNLQYF.

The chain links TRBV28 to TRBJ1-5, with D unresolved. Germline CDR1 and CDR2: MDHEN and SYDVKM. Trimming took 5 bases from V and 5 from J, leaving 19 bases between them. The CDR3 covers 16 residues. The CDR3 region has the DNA TGTGCCAGCAGTGGGCTGGGGTGGGGTGGGGATCAGCCCCAGCATTTT. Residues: CASSGLGWGGDQPQHF.

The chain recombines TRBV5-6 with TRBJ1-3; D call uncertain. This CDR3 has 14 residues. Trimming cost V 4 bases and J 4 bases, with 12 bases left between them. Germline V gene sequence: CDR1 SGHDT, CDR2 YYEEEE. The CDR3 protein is CASSASLGGNTIYF. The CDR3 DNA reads TGTGCCAGCAGCGCAAGTTTGGGGGGAAACACCATATATTTT.

CDR3: CASSVTFSSYEQYF. CDR3 nucleotides: TGTGCCAGCAGTGTGACTTTTAGCTCCTACGAGCAGTACTTC. This chain connects TRBV25-1 to TRBJ2-7; D gene unclear. Trimming took 4 bases from V and 0 from J, leaving 10 bases between them. Germline CDR1 MGHDK, CDR2 SYGVNS. The CDR3 extends over 14 amino acids.

DNA for the CDR3: TGTGCCAGCAGCCCAGGCGGTTCAGCCGAAAAACTGTTTTTT. Encoded protein: CASSPGGSAEKLFF. V and J are TRBV7-8 and TRBJ1-4, with no clear D. CDR3 length: 14 residues. Between the trimmed V and J ends, which lost 5 bases and 8 bases, there was a span of 15 bases. Germline lookup yields CDR1 SGHVS and CDR2 FQNEAQ.

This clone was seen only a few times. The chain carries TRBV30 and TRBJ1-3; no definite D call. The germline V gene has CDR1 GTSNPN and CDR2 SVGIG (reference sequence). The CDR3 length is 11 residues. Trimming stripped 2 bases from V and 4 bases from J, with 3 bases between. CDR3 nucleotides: TGTGCCTGGAGTTCGGGAAACACCATATATTTT. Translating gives CAWSSGNTIYF.

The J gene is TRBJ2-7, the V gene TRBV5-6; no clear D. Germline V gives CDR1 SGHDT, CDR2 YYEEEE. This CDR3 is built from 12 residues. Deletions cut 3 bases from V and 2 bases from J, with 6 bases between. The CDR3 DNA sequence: TGTGCCAGCAGCTCCGAACCCTACGAGCAGTACTTC. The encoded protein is CASSSEPYEQYF.

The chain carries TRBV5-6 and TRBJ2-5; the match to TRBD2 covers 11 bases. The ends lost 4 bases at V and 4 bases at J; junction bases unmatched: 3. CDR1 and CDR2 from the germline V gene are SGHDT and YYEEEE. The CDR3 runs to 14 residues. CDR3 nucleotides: TGTGCCAGCAGCCAACTAGCGGGAGCAGAGACCCAGTACTTC. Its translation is CASSQLAGAETQYF.

CDR3 region: CASSFEGLNEQFF. CDR3 coding DNA: TGTGCCAGCAGCTTCGAGGGGCTGAATGAGCAGTTCTTC. The chain is built from TRBV7-9 and TRBJ2-1; D tentatively reads TRBD1 or TRBD2 (5 bases each). Per the germline V gene, CDR1 is SEHNR and CDR2 is FQNEAQ (reference sequence). The CDR3 loop spans 13 amino acids. V was shortened by 3 bases and J by 7 bases, with 10 bases between the two germline ends. The full variable domain, in which reference TRBV7-9 and TRBJ2-1 provide the parts outside the CDR3, is DTGVSQNPRHKITKRGQNVTFRCDPISEHNRLYWYRQTLGQGPEFLTYFQNEAQLEKSRLLSDRFSAERPKGSFSTLEIQRTEQGDSAMYLCASSFEGLNEQFFGPGTRLTVL.

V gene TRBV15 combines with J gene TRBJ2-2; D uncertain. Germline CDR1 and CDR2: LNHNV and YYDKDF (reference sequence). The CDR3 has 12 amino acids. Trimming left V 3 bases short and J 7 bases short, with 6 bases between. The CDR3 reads CATSRYGGELFF. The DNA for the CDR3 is TGTGCCACCAGCAGGTACGGCGGGGAGCTGTTTTTT.

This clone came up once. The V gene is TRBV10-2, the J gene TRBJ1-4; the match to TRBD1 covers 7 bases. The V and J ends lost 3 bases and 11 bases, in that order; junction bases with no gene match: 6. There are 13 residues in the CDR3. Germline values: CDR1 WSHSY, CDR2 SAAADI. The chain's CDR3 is CASSEQGLAKLFF. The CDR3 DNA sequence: TGCGCCAGCAGTGAACAGGGGCTGGCGAAACTGTTTTTT.

CDR3 sequence reads: CASSLQVWAEAFF. CDR3 sequence (DNA): TGTGCCAGCAGCCTACAGGTTTGGGCTGAAGCTTTCTTT. The rearrangement links TRBV27 to TRBJ1-1; possibly TRBD1 for D (5 bases). Per the germline V gene, CDR1 is MNHEY and CDR2 is SMNVEV (reference sequence). The CDR3 loop spans 13 amino acids. The V and J ends lost 6 bases and 6 bases respectively, with 14 bases between them.

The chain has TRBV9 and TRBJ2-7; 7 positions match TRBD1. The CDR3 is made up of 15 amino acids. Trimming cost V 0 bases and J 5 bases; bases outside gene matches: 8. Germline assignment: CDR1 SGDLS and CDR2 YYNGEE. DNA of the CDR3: TGTGCCAGCAGCGTAGAGGCAGGGGGTTTCCACGAGCAGTACTTC. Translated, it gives CASSVEAGGFHEQYF.

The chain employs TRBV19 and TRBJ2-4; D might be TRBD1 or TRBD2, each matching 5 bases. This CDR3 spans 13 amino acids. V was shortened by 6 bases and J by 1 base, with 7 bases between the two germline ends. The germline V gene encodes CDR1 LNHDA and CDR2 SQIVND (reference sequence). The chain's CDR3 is CASRGEAKNIQYF. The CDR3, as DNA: TGTGCCAGTAGGGGGGAGGCCAAAAACATTCAGTACTTC.

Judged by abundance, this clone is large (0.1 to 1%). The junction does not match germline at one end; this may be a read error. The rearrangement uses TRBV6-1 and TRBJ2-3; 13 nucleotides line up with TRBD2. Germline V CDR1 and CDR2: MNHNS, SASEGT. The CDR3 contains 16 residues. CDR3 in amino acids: CASSEGTSGDTDTQYF. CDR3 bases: TGTGCCAGCAGCGAAGGGACTAGCGGGGACACAGATACGCAGTATTTT.

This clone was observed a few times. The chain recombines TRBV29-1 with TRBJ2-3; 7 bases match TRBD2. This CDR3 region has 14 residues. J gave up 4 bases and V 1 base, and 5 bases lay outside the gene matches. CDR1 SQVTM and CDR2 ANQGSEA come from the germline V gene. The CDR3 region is CSVEGGAGADTQYF. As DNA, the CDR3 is TGCAGCGTTGAAGGGGGTGCGGGAGCAGATACGCAGTATTTT.

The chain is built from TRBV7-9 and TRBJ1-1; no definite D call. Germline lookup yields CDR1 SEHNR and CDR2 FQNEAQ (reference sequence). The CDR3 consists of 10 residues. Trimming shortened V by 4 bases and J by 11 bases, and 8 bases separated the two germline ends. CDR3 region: CASSSTWAFF. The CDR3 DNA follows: TGTGCCAGCAGCTCGACATGGGCTTTCTTT.

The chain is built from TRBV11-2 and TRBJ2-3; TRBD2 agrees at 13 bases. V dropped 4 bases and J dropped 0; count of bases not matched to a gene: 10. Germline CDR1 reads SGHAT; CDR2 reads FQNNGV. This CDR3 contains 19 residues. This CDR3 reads CASSWGTSGGAGSTDTQYF. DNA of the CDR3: TGTGCCAGCAGCTGGGGAACTAGCGGGGGGGCAGGTAGCACAGATACGCAGTATTTT.

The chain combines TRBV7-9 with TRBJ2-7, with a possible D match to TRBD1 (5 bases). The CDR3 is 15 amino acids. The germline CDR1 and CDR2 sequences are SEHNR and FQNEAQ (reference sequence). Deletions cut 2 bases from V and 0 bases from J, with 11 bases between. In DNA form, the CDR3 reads TGTGCCAGCAGCTTATATCGTACAGGCTCCTACGAGCAGTACTTC. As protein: CASSLYRTGSYEQYF.

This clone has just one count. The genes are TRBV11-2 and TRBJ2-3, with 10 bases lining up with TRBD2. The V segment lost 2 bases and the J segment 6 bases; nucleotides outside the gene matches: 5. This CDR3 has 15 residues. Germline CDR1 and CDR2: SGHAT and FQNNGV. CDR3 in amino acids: CASSLNILAGDTQYF. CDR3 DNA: TGTGCCAGCAGCTTAAATATACTAGCGGGGGATACGCAGTATTTT.

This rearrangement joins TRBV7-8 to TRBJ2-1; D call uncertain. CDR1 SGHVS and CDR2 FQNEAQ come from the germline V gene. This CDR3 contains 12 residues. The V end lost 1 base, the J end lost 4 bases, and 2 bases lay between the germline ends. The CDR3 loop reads CASSLGYNEQFF. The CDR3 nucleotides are TGTGCCAGCAGCTTAGGATACAATGAGCAGTTCTTC.

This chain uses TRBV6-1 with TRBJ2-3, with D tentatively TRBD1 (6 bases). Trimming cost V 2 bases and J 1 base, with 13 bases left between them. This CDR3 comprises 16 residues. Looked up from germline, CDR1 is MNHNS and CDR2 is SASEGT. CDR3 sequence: CASSEPPGHRTDTQYF. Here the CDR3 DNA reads TGTGCCAGCAGTGAACCCCCGGGACACCGCACAGATACGCAGTATTTT.

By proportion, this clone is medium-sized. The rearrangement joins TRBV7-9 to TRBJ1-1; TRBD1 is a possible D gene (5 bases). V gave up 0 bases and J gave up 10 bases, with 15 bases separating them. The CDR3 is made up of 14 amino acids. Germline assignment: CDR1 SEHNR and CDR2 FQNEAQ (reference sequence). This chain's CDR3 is CASSLALIGAVAFF. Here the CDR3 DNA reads TGTGCCAGCAGCTTAGCGCTAATCGGGGCCGTAGCTTTCTTT.